The following is a T cell receptor (beta chain) sequence with its context. This entry comes from a study of Graves' ophthalmopathy and Graves' hyperthyroidism. Study at large: At initial diagnosis, peripheral blood was obtained, and this preceded any treatment.

Scientists amplified the TCR beta CDR3 regions from RNA transcripts. In the first round, RT-PCR was carried out with HTBI primers, and a multiplex PCR formed the second round. Each CDR3 protein gets one entry after TCRdb re-called the multiplex PCR reads with MiXCR. The top ten clones hold 2.5% to 3% of a sample with just over 400,000 distinct CDR3 sequences, roughly 21% of them seen once. Stable hyperthyroidism referred to disease that showed no ophthalmopathy within 18 months of follow-up. Newly diagnosed, the hyperthyroidism patients had under 2 months' duration and were aged 18 to 65. Fresh peripheral blood (more than 9.5 ml) yielded the PBMCs. V was clipped by 8 bases and J by 2 bases, with 9 bases between them. Germline CDR1 reads SNHLY; CDR2 reads FYNNEI. The CDR3 is 12 residues long.

V and J are TRBV2 and TRBJ2-5; TRBD1 is a possible D gene (6 bases). The TCR was taken from a woman in her late teens or twenties with stable Graves' hyperthyroidism. What was sequenced was peripheral blood. CDR3 in amino acids: CASPDRQETQYF. In nucleotides, the CDR3 is TGTGCCAGCCCGGACAGACAAGAGACCCAGTACTTC.